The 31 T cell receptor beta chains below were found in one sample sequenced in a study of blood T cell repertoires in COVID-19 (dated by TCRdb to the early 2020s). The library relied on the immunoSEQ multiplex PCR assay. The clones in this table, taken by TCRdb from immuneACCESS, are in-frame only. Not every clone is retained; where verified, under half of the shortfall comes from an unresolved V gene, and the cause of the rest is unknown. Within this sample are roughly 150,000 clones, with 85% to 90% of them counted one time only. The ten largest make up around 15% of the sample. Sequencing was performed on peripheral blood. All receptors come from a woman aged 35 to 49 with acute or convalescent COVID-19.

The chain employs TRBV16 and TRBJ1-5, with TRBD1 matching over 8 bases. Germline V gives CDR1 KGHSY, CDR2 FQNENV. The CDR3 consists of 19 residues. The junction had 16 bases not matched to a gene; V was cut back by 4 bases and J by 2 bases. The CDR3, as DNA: TGTGCCAGCAGCCCCAGAGACAGGGGAGTTCACCTGGGCAATCAGCCCCAGCATTTT. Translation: CASSPRDRGVHLGNQPQHF.

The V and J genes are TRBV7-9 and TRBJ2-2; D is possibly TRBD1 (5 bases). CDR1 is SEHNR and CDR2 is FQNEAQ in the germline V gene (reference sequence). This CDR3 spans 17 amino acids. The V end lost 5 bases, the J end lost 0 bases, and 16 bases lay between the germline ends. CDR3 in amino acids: CASSGTTGSPNTGELFF. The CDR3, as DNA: TGTGCCAGCAGCGGAACCACAGGCTCGCCGAACACCGGGGAGCTGTTTTTT.

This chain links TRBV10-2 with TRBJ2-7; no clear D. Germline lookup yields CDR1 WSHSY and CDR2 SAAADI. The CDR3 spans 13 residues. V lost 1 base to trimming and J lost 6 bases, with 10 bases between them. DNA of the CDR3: TGCGCCAGCAGTGAGTTGCGCGCAGGCGAGCAGTACTTC. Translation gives CASSELRAGEQYF.

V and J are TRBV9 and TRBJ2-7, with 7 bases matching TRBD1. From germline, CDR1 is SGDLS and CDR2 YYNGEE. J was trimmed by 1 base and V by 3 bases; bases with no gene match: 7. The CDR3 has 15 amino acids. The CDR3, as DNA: TGTGCCAGCAGCGCGAATCCGGGACAGTCCTACGAGCAGTACTTC. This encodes CASSANPGQSYEQYF. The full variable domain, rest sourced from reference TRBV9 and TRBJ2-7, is DSGVTQTPKHLITATGQRVTLRCSPRSGDLSVYWYQQSLDQGLQFLIQYYNGEERAKGNILERFSAQQFPDLHSELNLSSLELGDSALYFCASSANPGQSYEQYFGPGTRLTVT.

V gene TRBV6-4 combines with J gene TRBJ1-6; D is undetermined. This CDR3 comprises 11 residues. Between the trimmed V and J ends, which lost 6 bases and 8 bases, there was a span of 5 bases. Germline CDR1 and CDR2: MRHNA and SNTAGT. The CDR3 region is CASREYSPLHF. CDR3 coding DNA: TGTGCCAGCAGAGAGTATTCACCCCTCCACTTT.

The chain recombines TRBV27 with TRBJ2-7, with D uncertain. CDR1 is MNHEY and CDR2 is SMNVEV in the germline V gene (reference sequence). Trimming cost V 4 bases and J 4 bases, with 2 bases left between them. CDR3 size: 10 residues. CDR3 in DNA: TGTGCCAGCAGTTCTTACGAGCAGTACTTC. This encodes CASSSYEQYF.

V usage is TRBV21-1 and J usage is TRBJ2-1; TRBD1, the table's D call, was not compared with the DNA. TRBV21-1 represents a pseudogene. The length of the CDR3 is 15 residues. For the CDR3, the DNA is TGTGCCAGCAGCACCACCGGGACAGGGAACGATGAGCAGTTCTTC. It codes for CASSTTGTGNDEQFF.

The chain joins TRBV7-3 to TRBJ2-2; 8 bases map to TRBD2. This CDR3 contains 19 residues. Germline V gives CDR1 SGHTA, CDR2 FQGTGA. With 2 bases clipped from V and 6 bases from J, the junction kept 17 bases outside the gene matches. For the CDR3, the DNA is TGTGCCAGCAGCTTATCCCCGGGGCAGAATCGGGGGGGGGCCGGGGAGCTGTTTTTT. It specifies CASSLSPGQNRGGAGELFF. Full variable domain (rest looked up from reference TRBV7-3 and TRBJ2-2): GAGVSQTPSNKVTEKGKYVELRCDPISGHTALYWYRQSLGQGPEFLIYFQGTGAADDSGLPNDRFFAVRPEGSVSTLKIQRTERGDSAVYLCASSLSPGQNRGGAGELFFGEGSRLTVL.

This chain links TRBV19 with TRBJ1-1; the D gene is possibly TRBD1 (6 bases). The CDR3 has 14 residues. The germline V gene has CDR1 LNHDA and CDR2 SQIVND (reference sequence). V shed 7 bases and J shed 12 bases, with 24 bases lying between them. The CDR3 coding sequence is TGTGCCAGTATCCCGCCGGACAGATCCGCTAGGACTTTCTTT. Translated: CASIPPDRSARTFF.

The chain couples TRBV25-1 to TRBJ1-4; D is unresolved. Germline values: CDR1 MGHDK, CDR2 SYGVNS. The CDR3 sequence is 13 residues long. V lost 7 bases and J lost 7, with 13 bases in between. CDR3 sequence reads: CASKRTSGEKLFF. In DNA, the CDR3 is TGTGCCAGCAAACGTACAAGCGGTGAAAAACTGTTTTTT. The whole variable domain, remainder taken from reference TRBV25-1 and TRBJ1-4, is EADIYQTPRYLVIGTGKKITLECSQTMGHDKMYWYQQDPGMELHLIHYSYGVNSTEKGDLSSESTVSRIRTEHFPLTLESARPSHTSQYLCASKRTSGEKLFFGSGTQLSVL.

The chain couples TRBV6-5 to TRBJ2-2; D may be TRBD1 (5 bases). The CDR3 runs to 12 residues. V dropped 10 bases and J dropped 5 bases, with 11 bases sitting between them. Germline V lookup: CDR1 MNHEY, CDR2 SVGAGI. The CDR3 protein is CATKGETGELFF. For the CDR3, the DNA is TGTGCCACTAAAGGGGAAACCGGGGAGCTGTTTTTT.

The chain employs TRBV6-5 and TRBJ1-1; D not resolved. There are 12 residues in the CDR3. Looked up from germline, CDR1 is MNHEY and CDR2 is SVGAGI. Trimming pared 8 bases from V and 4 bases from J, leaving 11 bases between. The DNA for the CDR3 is TGTGCCAGCTCAACAACGTCCACTGAAGCTTTCTTT. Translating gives CASSTTSTEAFF.

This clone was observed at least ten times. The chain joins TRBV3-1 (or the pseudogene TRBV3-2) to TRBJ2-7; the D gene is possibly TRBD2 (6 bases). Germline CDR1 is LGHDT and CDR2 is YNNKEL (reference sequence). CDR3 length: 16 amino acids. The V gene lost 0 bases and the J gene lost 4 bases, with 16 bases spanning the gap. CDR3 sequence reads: CASSQDWGLSPYEQYF. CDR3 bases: TGTGCCAGCAGCCAAGATTGGGGACTGTCACCTTACGAGCAGTACTTC.

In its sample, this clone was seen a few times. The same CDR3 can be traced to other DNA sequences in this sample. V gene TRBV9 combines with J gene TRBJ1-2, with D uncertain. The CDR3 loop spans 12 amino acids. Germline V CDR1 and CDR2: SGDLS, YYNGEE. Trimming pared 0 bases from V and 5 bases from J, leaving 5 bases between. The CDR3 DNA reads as TGTGCCAGCAGCGTAGCCGGTTATGGCTACACCTTC. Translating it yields CASSVAGYGYTF.

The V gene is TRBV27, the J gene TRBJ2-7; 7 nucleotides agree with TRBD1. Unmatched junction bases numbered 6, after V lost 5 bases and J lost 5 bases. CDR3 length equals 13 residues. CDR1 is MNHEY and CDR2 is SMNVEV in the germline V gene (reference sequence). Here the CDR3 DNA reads TGTGCCAGCAGTCCGACAGGGTTGAACGAGCAGTACTTC. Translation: CASSPTGLNEQYF.

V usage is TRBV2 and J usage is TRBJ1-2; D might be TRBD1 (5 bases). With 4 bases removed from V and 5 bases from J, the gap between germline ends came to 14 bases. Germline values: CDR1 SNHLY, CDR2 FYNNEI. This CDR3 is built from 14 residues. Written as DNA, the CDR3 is TGTGCCAGCAGTGGACAGACATTAAATTATGGCTACACCTTC. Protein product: CASSGQTLNYGYTF.

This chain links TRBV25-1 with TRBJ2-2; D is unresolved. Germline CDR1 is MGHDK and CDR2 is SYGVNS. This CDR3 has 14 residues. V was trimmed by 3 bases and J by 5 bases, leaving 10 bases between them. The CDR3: CASSDPRRTGELFF. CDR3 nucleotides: TGTGCCAGCAGTGACCCTAGGCGGACCGGGGAGCTGTTTTTT.

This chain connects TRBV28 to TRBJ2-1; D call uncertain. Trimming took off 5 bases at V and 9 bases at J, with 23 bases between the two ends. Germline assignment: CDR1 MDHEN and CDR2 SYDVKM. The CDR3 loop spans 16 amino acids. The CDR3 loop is CASSLGSFFGLGEQFF. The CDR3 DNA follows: TGTGCCAGCAGTCTCGGATCGTTCTTCGGGTTGGGTGAGCAGTTCTTC.

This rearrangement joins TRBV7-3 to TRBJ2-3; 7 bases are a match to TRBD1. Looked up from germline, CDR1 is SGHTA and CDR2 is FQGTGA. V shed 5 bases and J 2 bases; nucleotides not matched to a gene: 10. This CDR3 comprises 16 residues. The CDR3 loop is CASSAGKQGNTDTQYF. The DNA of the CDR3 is TGTGCCAGCAGCGCCGGCAAACAGGGGAACACAGATACGCAGTATTTT.

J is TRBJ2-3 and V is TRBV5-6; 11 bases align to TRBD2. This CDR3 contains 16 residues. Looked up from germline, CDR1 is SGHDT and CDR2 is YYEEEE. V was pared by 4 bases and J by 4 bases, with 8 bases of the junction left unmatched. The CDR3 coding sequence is TGTGCCAGCAGCCGCGTAGCGGGAGGGTGGGCAGATACGCAGTATTTT. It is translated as CASSRVAGGWADTQYF.

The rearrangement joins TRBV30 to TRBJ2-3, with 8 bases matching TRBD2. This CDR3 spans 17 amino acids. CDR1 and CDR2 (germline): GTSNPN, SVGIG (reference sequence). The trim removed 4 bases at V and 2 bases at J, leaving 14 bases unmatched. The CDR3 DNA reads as TGTGCCTGGAATAACCAGCGGGAGCACTATTCCACAGATACGCAGTATTTT. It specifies CAWNNQREHYSTDTQYF.

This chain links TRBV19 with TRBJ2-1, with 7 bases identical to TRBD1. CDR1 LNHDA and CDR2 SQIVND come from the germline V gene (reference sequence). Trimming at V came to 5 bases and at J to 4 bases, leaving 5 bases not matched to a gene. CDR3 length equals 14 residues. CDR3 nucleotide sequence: TGTGCCAGTAGTCCCCGGACAGGTTACAATGAGCAGTTCTTC. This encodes CASSPRTGYNEQFF.

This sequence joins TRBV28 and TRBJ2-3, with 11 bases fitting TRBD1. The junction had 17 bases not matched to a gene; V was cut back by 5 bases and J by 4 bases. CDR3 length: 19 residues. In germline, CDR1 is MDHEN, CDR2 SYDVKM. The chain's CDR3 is CASSPNPGTGGFFSDTQYF. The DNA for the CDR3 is TGTGCCAGCAGTCCGAACCCCGGGACAGGGGGTTTTTTTTCAGATACGCAGTATTTT.

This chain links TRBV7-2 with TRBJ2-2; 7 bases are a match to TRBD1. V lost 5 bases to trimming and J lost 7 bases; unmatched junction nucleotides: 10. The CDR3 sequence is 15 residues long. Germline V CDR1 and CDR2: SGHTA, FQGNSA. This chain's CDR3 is CASSPFTGVSGELFF. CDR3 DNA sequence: TGTGCCAGCAGCCCGTTCACAGGGGTTAGCGGGGAGCTGTTTTTT.

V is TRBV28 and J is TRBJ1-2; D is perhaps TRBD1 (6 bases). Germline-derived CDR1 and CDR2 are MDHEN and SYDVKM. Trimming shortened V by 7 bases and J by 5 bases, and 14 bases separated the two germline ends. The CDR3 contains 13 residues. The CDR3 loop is CASNGGQHYGYTF. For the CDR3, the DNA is TGTGCCAGCAACGGTGGACAGCATTATGGCTACACCTTC.

CDR3 DNA sequence: TGTGCCAGCAGCCCCCGGGACAGGGGAAGGAGAGGGGAGCTGTTTTTT. Amino acid sequence: CASSPRDRGRRGELFF. V gene TRBV9 combines with J gene TRBJ2-2; the match to TRBD1 covers 10 bases. The CDR3 is made up of 16 amino acids. Losses at the gene ends were 4 bases for V and 8 bases for J; bases not matched to a gene: 11. Germline CDR1 is SGDLS and CDR2 is YYNGEE.

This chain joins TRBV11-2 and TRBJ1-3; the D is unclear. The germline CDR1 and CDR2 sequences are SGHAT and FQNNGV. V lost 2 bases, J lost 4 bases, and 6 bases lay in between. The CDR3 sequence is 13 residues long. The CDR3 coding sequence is TGTGCCAGCAGCTTATTACAGGGAAACACCATATATTTT. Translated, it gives CASSLLQGNTIYF.

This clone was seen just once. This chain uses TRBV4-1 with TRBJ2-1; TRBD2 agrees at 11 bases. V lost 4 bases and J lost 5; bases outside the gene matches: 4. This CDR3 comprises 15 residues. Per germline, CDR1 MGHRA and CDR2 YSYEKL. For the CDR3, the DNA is TGCGCCAGCAGCCTTGGGACTAGCGGAAACAATGAGCAGTTCTTC. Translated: CASSLGTSGNNEQFF.

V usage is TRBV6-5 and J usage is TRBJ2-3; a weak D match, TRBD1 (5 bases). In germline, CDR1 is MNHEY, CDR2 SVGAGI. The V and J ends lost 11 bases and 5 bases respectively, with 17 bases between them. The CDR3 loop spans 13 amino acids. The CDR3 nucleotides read TGTGCCGGCAAAATCCCAGGGTTAGATACGCAGTATTTT. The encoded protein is CAGKIPGLDTQYF.

In DNA form, the CDR3 reads TGTGCCAGCAGCCCCCGGGACAGGGAATTATATGGCTACACCTTC. This codes for CASSPRDRELYGYTF. V usage is TRBV7-9 and J usage is TRBJ1-2; 9 nucleotides line up with TRBD1. The CDR3 spans 15 residues. J lost 5 bases, V lost 5 bases, and 9 bases had no gene match. Germline lookup yields CDR1 SEHNR and CDR2 FQNEAQ (reference sequence).

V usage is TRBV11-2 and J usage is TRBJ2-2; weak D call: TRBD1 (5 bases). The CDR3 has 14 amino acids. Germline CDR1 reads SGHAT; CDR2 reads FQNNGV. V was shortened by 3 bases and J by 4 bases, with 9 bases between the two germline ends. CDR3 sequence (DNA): TGTGCCAGCAGCTTGGACACACTCACCGGGGAGCTGTTTTTT. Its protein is CASSLDTLTGELFF.